The 26 T cell receptor beta chains presented below share a single source sample, sequenced in a study of T-cell reconstitution after alpha-beta-depleted transplantation in children. During its preparation, the TCRbeta library received unique molecular identifiers. TCRdb processed the PCR reads anew with MiXCR; each CDR3 protein has one entry. The sample lists nearly 400,000 distinct CDR3 sequences; roughly 22% were seen once. The starting material was PBMCs from the stem cell graft donor, obtained from the stem cell graft. These receptors came from a human donor who donated a stem cell graft to a child with acute myeloid leukemia.

This clonotype has a handful of counts. V usage is TRBV6-5 and J usage is TRBJ1-1; a possible D gene is TRBD1 (5 bases). This CDR3 is built from 17 residues. Germline V gene sequence: CDR1 MNHEY, CDR2 SVGAGI. Trimming cost V 0 bases and J 5 bases, with 19 bases left between them. CDR3 amino acids: CASSYSDSGRGRTEAFF. As DNA, the CDR3 is TGTGCCAGCAGTTACTCCGACTCAGGGCGGGGGAGGACTGAAGCTTTCTTT.

V usage is TRBV20-1 and J usage is TRBJ2-3, with D perhaps TRBD2 (6 bases). The CDR3 spans 15 residues. Trimming shortened V by 2 bases and J by 5 bases, and 17 bases separated the two germline ends. Per germline, CDR1 DFQATT and CDR2 SNEGSKA (reference sequence). The CDR3 loop reads CSARRRDSPLDTQYF. CDR3 sequence (DNA): TGCAGTGCTAGAAGGAGGGACTCGCCGTTAGATACGCAGTATTTT.

This clonotype was seen a handful of times. In nucleotides, the CDR3 is TGTGCCAGCAGCTTAGACACCTTCACAGATACGCAGTATTTT. Residues: CASSLDTFTDTQYF. This sequence joins TRBV7-2 and TRBJ2-3; D gene uncertain. CDR1 is SGHTA, CDR2 FQGNSA, per germline. This CDR3 contains 14 residues. V shed 1 base and J shed 2 bases, with 7 bases lying between them. Together with reference TRBV7-2 and TRBJ2-3, the CDR3 gives the full variable domain: GAGVSQSPSNKVTEKGKDVELRCDPISGHTALYWYRQSLGQGLEFLIYFQGNSAPDKSGLPSDRFSAERTGGSVSTLTIQRTQQEDSAVYLCASSLDTFTDTQYFGPGTRLTVL.

This clonotype occurred once. V is TRBV12-3 or TRBV12-4 and J is TRBJ1-2, with 8 positions matching TRBD1. The ends lost 5 bases at V and 5 bases at J; junction bases unmatched: 13. The CDR3 is 16 residues long. As DNA, the CDR3 is TGTGCCAGCAGTCCCGGCCCCGGACAGGGTTCGTATGGCTACACCTTC. This sequence encodes CASSPGPGQGSYGYTF.

The chain uses TRBV20-1 and TRBJ2-7; TRBD2 aligns across 10 bases. The V gene end was trimmed by 4 bases and the J gene end by 6 bases; junction bases not matched to a gene: 12. CDR3 size: 15 residues. CDR1 is DFQATT and CDR2 is SNEGSKA in the germline V gene (reference sequence). In nucleotides, the CDR3 is TGCAGTGCTATCACCGGGACTAGCGCGTACTGCGAGCAGTACTTC. It yields the protein CSAITGTSAYCEQYF.

The chain couples TRBV9 to TRBJ2-1; TRBD2 is a possible D gene (5 bases). CDR3 length equals 18 residues. Germline V lookup: CDR1 SGDLS, CDR2 YYNGEE. V lost 0 bases, J lost 4 bases, and 20 bases lay in between. The CDR3 DNA reads as TGTGCCAGCAGCGTAGATCGGGAACTCGCCACGCTTTACAATGAGCAGTTCTTC. As protein: CASSVDRELATLYNEQFF.

The genes are TRBV29-1 and TRBJ1-2; D gene uncertain. The CDR3 spans 12 residues. The germline V and J ends were trimmed by 2 bases and 4 bases, with 8 bases remaining between them. Germline assignment: CDR1 SQVTM and CDR2 ANQGSEA. CDR3 DNA sequence: TGCAGCGTTGAACAGCTCCTCTATGGCTACACCTTC. Protein: CSVEQLLYGYTF. Together with reference TRBV29-1 and TRBJ1-2, the CDR3 gives the full variable domain: SAVISQKPSRDICQRGTSLTIQCQVDSQVTMMFWYRQQPGQSLTLIATANQGSEATYESGFVIDKFPISRPNLTFSTLTVSNMSPEDSSIYLCSVEQLLYGYTFGSGTRLTVV.

The gene calls are TRBV4-1 and TRBJ2-2; D may be TRBD1 (6 bases). Germline V gene data show CDR1 as MGHRA and CDR2 as YSYEKL. This CDR3 spans 16 amino acids. V was trimmed by 3 bases and J by 0 bases, leaving 11 bases between them. CDR3 loop: CASSHRQVSNTGELFF. DNA for the CDR3: TGCGCCAGCAGCCACCGACAGGTTTCGAACACCGGGGAGCTGTTTTTT.

The genes are TRBV6-2 or TRBV6-3 and TRBJ1-2; 7 bases agree with TRBD1. V trimming: 6 bases; J trimming: 0 bases; junction bases outside the gene matches: 13. Germline CDR1 reads MNHEY; CDR2 reads SVGEGT. CDR3 length equals 17 residues. CDR3 nucleotides: TGTGCCAGCAGCGACCCCAGGAAAGGACAGGCTAACTATGGCTACACCTTC. Protein product: CASSDPRKGQANYGYTF.

This clonotype showed up just a few times. J is TRBJ2-1 and V is TRBV12-3 or TRBV12-4; D is possibly TRBD1 or TRBD2 (5 bases each). Trimming took 5 bases from V and 15 from J, leaving 17 bases between them. The CDR3 has 12 amino acids. The CDR3 protein is CASSPGTGTGFF. The CDR3 DNA follows: TGTGCCAGCAGTCCGGGGACCGGCACGGGGTTCTTC.

This clonotype showed up just a few times. CDR3 nucleotides: TGTGCCAGCAGTCCCGGAGGGGCTAGCAGACGCACAGATACGCAGTATTTT. Translation gives CASSPGGASRRTDTQYF. The rearrangement links TRBV12-3 or TRBV12-4 to TRBJ2-3; the D gene is possibly TRBD2 (6 bases). There are 17 residues in the CDR3. Trimming removed 5 bases at V and 1 base at J, with 19 bases between.

Many counts were recorded for this clonotype. The chain carries TRBV29-1 and TRBJ1-6; D not certain. Germline CDR1 is SQVTM and CDR2 is ANQGSEA. Trimming removed 6 bases from V and 7 bases from J, with 13 bases in between. There are 13 residues in the CDR3. CDR3: CSVTDGGNSPLHF. In nucleotides, the CDR3 is TGCAGCGTGACGGACGGCGGGAATTCACCCCTCCACTTT.

V gene TRBV7-2 combines with J gene TRBJ2-1; 7 bases are a match to TRBD2. The CDR3 is 12 residues long. Germline CDR1 reads SGHTA; CDR2 reads FQGNSA. V was clipped by 2 bases and J by 16 bases; unmatched bases: 8. CDR3 DNA sequence: TGTGCCAGCAGCTTACTTAGTGGACTAGTCTTCTTC. Protein: CASSLLSGLVFF.

This clonotype has a handful of counts. CDR3 nucleotide sequence: TGCGCCAGCAGCTTGGCCGGCGGGACAGGGGAGTATGGCTACACCTTC. Translation gives CASSLAGGTGEYGYTF. The J gene is TRBJ1-2, the V gene TRBV5-1; 10 nucleotides line up with TRBD1. The V and J ends lost 0 bases and 5 bases, in that order; junction bases with no gene match: 7. Germline CDR1 is SGHRS and CDR2 is YFSETQ. This CDR3 region has 16 residues.

V usage is TRBV6-1 and J usage is TRBJ2-7; 7 bases map to TRBD2. The length of the CDR3 is 15 residues. Unmatched junction bases numbered 10, after V lost 5 bases and J lost 3 bases. The germline CDR1 and CDR2 sequences are MNHNS and SASEGT. The CDR3 sequence is CASSPSGKGDYEQYF. As DNA, the CDR3 is TGTGCCAGCAGTCCGAGCGGGAAGGGCGACTACGAGCAGTACTTC.

The CDR3 DNA sequence: TGTGCCAGCAGCGGGACTCAATCCTACGAGCAGTACTTC. Amino acid sequence: CASSGTQSYEQYF. The chain links TRBV7-9 to TRBJ2-7; tentatively, D is TRBD2 (6 bases). The CDR3 loop spans 13 amino acids. Per the germline V gene, CDR1 is SEHNR and CDR2 is FQNEAQ (reference sequence). V lost 5 bases to trimming and J lost 1 base, with 9 bases between them.

This clonotype occurred many times. The rearrangement joins TRBV29-1 to TRBJ1-1; the D gene is possibly TRBD1 (6 bases). The CDR3 spans 13 residues. The germline gives CDR1 SQVTM, CDR2 ANQGSEA. V was cut by 6 bases and J by 0 bases, with 11 bases left in between. CDR3 nucleotides: TGCAGCGTAAGGGGGGATATGAACACTGAAGCTTTCTTT. Amino acid sequence: CSVRGDMNTEAFF.

This clonotype came up a few times. CDR3 nucleotide sequence: TGTGCCAGCAGCCGAGGTGGGCGGGGGGACGAGCAGTACTTC. It translates to CASSRGGRGDEQYF. This rearrangement joins TRBV9 to TRBJ2-7, with 8 bases lining up with TRBD2. Germline V gene sequence: CDR1 SGDLS, CDR2 YYNGEE. Trimming took 4 bases from V and 5 from J; bases not matched to a gene: 8. This CDR3 region has 14 residues.

This clonotype was detected a few times. The CDR3 nucleotides are TGCGCCAGCAGGACTAGCGGGAGTGGGGAGCTGTTTTTT. This sequence encodes CASRTSGSGELFF. The chain combines TRBV10-2 with TRBJ2-2, with 12 positions matching TRBD2. CDR3 length equals 13 residues. Germline lookup yields CDR1 WSHSY and CDR2 SAAADI. The ends lost 6 bases at V and 8 bases at J; junction bases unmatched: 1.

Only a few counts were recorded for this clonotype. The chain is built from TRBV12-3 or TRBV12-4 and TRBJ2-7; D not resolved. Trimming removed 6 bases from V and 0 bases from J, with 12 bases in between. The CDR3 loop spans 14 amino acids. CDR3 loop: CASSPQALSYEQYF. Here the CDR3 DNA reads TGTGCCAGCAGCCCCCAGGCCCTCTCCTACGAGCAGTACTTC.

The rearrangement joins TRBV5-1 to TRBJ2-7; the D call may be TRBD1 or TRBD2 (5 bases each). V dropped 4 bases and J dropped 2 bases, with 19 bases sitting between them. Per the germline V gene, CDR1 is SGHRS and CDR2 is YFSETQ. The CDR3 has 16 residues. CDR3 sequence: CASSAIQGSVTYEQYF. CDR3 DNA: TGCGCCAGCAGCGCCATCCAGGGTAGCGTCACCTACGAGCAGTACTTC.

This clonotype has only a few counts. The V and J genes are TRBV20-1 and TRBJ1-4; D perhaps matches TRBD1 (5 bases). V was clipped by 6 bases and J by 6 bases, with 8 bases between them. Germline V gives CDR1 DFQATT, CDR2 SNEGSKA (reference sequence). This CDR3 region has 11 residues. The CDR3 sequence is CSAWGDEKLFF. DNA for the CDR3: TGCAGTGCATGGGGGGATGAAAAACTGTTTTTT.

The chain joins TRBV28 to TRBJ2-7, with 9 positions matching TRBD1. Germline CDR1 MDHEN, CDR2 SYDVKM. Trimming took 6 bases from V and 2 from J; bases not matched to a gene: 8. The CDR3 is made up of 15 amino acids. The CDR3 reads CASSVGTGRPYEQYF. CDR3 coding DNA: TGTGCCAGCAGCGTTGGGACAGGGCGGCCCTACGAGCAGTACTTC.

There are a few counts of this clonotype. DNA for the CDR3: TGTGCCATCAGTGAATCGTCTAGCGGGAGGGCCAATGAGCAGTTCTTC. Protein: CAISESSSGRANEQFF. The chain has TRBV10-3 and TRBJ2-1; 12 nucleotides match TRBD2. Germline V gene sequence: CDR1 ENHRY, CDR2 SYGVKD. Trimming removed 3 bases from V and 6 bases from J; junction bases left unmatched: 6. There are 16 residues in the CDR3.

The chain combines TRBV25-1 with TRBJ1-2, with D possibly TRBD1 on 5 matching bases. This CDR3 contains 13 residues. Looked up from germline, CDR1 is MGHDK and CDR2 is SYGVNS. Trimming took off 5 bases at V and 4 bases at J, with 11 bases between the two ends. In DNA, the CDR3 is TGTGCCAGCAGTTCAGGGTCCCCCTATGGCTACACCTTC. This sequence encodes CASSSGSPYGYTF.

This clonotype was found many times. The chain couples TRBV20-1 to TRBJ2-1; 8 nucleotides line up with TRBD2. Germline V CDR1 and CDR2: DFQATT, SNEGSKA (reference sequence). This CDR3 region has 15 residues. The V segment lost 6 bases and the J segment 7 bases; nucleotides outside the gene matches: 14. The CDR3 region is CSAETSGHLGNEQFF. In DNA, the CDR3 is TGCAGTGCCGAAACTAGCGGACACCTGGGAAATGAGCAGTTCTTC.